These T cell receptor beta chains were read from a single sample in a study of blood T cell repertoires in COVID-19. Assay used: immunoSEQ multiplex PCR; TCRdb lists only in-frame clones, some missing. Of 120,000 or so clones detected, over 80% appear once; the ten largest clones hold roughly 12%. Sequencing input: peripheral blood. These receptors came from a man between 60 and 75 years old with acute or convalescent COVID-19. Both conserved end residues are part of each CDR3. The D gene is left open where the match is weak. Size is stated for part of the rows, as once, few or many counts, or as a class when the clone is expanded.

J	D	size	V	DNA	CDR3
TRBJ2-1	TRBD2	.	TRBV6-2/TRBV6-3	TGTGCCAGCAGTTACTCGTCTAGCGGGATTTCCGATGAGCAGTTCTTC	CASSYSSSGISDEQFF
TRBJ1-1	.	.	TRBV6-5	TGTGCCAGCAGTTACTCGAGTGCGGGGAACACTGAAGCTTTCTTT	CASSYSSAGNTEAFF
TRBJ1-2	TRBD1	once	TRBV27	TGTGCCAGCAGTCCCGGACAGGGGAGGGACTATGGCTACACCTTC	CASSPGQGRDYGYTF
TRBJ1-1	TRBD1	.	TRBV6-5	TGTGCCAGCAGCGCCACAGGGGCTGGGAACACTGAAGCTTTCTTT	CASSATGAGNTEAFF
TRBJ2-7	TRBD1	once	TRBV6-5	TGTGCCAGCCGCTGGGACAGGGCCTCCTACGAGCAGTACTTC	CASRWDRASYEQYF
TRBJ2-3	TRBD2	few	TRBV4-1	TGCGCCAGCAGCCAGGCGGGACTAGCGGGAGTCGAGTTT	CASSQAGLAGVEF
TRBJ2-1	TRBD2	.	TRBV10-3	TGTGCCATCAGTTCTAGCGGGGGGGACTACAATGAGCAGTTCTTC	CAISSSGGDYNEQFF
TRBJ2-6	TRBD1	.	TRBV4-1	TGCGCCAGCAGCCAAGCAGGGGGCCGTGGGGCCAACGTCCTGACTTTC	CASSQAGGRGANVLTF
TRBJ2-4	TRBD2	.	TRBV28	TGTGCCAGCAGTGCCCCCGGGATCAGCGGGAATTACCTTCAGTACTTC	CASSAPGISGNYLQYF
TRBJ2-3	.	.	TRBV27	TGTGCCAGCAGTTTCTCCACTAGCCCCGGCTATACGCAGTATTTT	CASSFSTSPGYTQYF